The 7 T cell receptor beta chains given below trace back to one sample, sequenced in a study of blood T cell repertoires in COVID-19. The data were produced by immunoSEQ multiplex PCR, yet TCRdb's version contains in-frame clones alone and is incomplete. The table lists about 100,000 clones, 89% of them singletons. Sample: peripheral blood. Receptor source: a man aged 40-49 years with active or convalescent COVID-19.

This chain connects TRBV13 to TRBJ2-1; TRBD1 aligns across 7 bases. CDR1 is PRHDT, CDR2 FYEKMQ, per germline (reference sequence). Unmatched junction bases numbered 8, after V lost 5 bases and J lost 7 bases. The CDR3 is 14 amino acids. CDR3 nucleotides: TGTGCCAGCAGCGGCCGGGACAGAAGGAATGAGCAGTTCTTC. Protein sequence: CASSGRDRRNEQFF.

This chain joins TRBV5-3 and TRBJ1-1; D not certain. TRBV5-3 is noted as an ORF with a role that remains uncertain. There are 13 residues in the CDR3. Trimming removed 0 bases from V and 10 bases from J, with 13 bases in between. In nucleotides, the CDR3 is TGTGCCAGAAGCTTGGTCAGGCCAAGTGTAGCTTTCTTT. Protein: CARSLVRPSVAFF.

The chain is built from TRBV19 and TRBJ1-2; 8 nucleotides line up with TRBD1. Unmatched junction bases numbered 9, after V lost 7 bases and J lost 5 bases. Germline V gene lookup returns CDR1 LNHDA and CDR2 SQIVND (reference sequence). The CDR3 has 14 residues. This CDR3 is CASKVGQEAYGYTF. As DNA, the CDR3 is TGTGCCAGTAAGGTGGGACAGGAGGCTTATGGCTACACCTTC.

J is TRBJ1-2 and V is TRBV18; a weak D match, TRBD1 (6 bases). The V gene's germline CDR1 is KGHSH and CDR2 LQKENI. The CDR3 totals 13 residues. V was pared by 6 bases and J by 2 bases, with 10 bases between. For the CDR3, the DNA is TGTGCCAGCTCCCGGCAGGGGAACTATGGCTACACCTTC. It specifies CASSRQGNYGYTF.

CDR3 DNA: TGTGCCAGCAGGCGGGAGATGGCCGGGGAGCTGTTTTTT. This codes for CASRREMAGELFF. This chain joins TRBV7-2 and TRBJ2-2; 7 bases fit TRBD2. Germline assignment: CDR1 SGHTA and CDR2 FQGNSA. V dropped 6 bases and J dropped 6; count of bases not matched to a gene: 4. The CDR3 covers 13 residues.

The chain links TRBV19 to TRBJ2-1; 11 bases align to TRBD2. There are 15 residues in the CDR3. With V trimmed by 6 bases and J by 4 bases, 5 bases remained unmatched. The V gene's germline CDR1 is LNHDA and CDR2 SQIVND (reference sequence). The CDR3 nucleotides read TGTGCCAGTAGCCTCGGGACTAGCGGTTACAATGAGCAGTTCTTC. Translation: CASSLGTSGYNEQFF.

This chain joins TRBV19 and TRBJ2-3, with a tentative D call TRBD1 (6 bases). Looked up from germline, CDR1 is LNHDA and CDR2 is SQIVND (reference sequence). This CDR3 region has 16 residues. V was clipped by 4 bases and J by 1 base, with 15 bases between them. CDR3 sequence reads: CASSTITGFGTDTQYF. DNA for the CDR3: TGTGCCAGTAGTACTATCACAGGGTTTGGCACAGATACGCAGTATTTT.